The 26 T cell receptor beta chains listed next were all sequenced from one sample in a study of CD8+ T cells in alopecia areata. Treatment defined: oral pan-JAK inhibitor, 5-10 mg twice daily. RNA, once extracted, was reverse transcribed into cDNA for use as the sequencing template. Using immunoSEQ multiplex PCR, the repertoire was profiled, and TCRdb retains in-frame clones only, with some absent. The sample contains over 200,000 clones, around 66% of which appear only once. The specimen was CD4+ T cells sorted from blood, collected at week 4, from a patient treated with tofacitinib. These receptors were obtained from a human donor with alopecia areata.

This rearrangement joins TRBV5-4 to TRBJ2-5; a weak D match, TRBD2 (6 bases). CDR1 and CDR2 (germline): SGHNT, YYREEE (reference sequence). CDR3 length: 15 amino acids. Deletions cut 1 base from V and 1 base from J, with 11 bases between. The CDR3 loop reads CASSLQGGVQETQYF. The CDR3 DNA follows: TGTGCCAGCAGCTTGCAGGGCGGGGTCCAAGAGACCCAGTACTTC.

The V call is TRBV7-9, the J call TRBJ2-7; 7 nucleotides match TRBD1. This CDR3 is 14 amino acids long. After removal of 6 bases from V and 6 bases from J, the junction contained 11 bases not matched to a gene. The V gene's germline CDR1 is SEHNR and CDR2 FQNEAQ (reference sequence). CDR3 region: CASRGTGALGEQYF. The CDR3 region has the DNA TGTGCCAGCAGGGGAACAGGGGCACTCGGCGAGCAGTACTTC.

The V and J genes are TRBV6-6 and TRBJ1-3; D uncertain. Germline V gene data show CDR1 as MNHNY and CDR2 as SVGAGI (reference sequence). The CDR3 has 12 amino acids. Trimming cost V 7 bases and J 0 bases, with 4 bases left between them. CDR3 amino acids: CASTISGNTIYF. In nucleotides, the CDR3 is TGTGCCAGCACGATCTCTGGAAACACCATATATTTT.

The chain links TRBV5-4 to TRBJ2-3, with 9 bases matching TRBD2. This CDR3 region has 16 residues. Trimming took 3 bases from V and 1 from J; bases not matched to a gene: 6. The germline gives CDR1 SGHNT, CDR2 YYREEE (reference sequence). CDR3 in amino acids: CASSYRTSVGTDTQYF. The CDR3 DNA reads TGTGCCAGCAGCTACCGGACTAGCGTGGGCACAGATACGCAGTATTTT.

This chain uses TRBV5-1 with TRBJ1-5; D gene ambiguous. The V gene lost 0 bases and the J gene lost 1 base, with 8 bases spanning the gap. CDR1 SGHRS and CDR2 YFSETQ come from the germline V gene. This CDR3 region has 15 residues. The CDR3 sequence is CASSLDWGSNQPQHF. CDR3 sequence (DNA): TGCGCCAGCAGCTTGGATTGGGGAAGCAATCAGCCCCAGCATTTT.

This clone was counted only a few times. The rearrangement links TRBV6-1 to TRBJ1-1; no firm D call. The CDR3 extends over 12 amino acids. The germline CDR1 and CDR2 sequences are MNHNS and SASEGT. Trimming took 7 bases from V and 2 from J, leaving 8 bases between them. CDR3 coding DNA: TGTGCCAGCACCGATCCTAACACTGAAGCTTTCTTT. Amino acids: CASTDPNTEAFF.

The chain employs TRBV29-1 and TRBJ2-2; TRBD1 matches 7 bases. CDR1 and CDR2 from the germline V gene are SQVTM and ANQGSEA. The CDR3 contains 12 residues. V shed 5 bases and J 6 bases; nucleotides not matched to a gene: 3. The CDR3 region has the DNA TGCAGCGTTTTACAGGGGCCCGGGGAGCTGTTTTTT. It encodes CSVLQGPGELFF.

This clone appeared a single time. The CDR3 DNA reads as TGTGCCAGCTCGAAGCGGGGGGACACTGAAGCTTTCTTT. It specifies CASSKRGDTEAFF. J is TRBJ1-1 and V is TRBV18; tentatively, D is TRBD1 (5 bases). Between the trimmed V and J ends, which lost 6 bases and 3 bases, there was a span of 11 bases. The CDR3 is 13 residues long. Germline V lookup: CDR1 KGHSH, CDR2 LQKENI.

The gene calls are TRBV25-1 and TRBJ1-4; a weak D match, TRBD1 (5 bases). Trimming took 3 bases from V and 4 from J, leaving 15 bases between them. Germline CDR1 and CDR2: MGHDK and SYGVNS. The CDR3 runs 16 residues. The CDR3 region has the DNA TGTGCCAGCAGTGAGGGGACGACAGTTATTAATGAAAAACTGTTTTTT. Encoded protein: CASSEGTTVINEKLFF.

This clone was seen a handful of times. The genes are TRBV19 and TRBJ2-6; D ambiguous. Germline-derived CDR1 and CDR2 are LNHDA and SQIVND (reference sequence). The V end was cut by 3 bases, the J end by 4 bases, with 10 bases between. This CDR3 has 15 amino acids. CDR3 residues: CASSIERAGANVLTF. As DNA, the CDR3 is TGTGCCAGTAGTATCGAGCGAGCAGGGGCCAACGTCCTGACTTTC. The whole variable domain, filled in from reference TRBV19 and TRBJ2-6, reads DGGITQSPKYLFRKEGQNVTLSCEQNLNHDAMYWYRQDPGQGLRLIYYSQIVNDFQKGDIAEGYSVSREKKESFPLTVTSAQKNPTAFYLCASSIERAGANVLTFGAGSRLTVL.

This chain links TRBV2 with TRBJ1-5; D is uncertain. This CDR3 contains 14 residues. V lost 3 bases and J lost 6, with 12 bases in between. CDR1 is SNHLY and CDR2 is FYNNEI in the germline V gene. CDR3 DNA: TGTGCCAGCAGTGAGGGAAGGGAAGGTCAGCCCCAGCATTTT. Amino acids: CASSEGREGQPQHF.

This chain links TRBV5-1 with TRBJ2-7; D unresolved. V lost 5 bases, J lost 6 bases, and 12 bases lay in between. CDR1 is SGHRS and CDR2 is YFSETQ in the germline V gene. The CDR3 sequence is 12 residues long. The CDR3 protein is CASRDPSVEQYF. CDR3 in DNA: TGCGCCAGCAGGGACCCCTCCGTCGAGCAGTACTTC.

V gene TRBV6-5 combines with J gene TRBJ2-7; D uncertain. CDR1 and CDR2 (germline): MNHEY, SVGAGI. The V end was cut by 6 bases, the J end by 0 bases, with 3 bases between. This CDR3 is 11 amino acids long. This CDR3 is CASRTSYEQYF. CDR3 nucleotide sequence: TGTGCCAGCAGGACCTCCTACGAGCAGTACTTC.

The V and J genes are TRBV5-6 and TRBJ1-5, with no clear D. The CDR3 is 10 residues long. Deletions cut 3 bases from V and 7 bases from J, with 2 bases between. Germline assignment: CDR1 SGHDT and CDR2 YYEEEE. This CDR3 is CASSSQPQHF. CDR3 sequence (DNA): TGTGCCAGCAGCTCGCAGCCCCAGCATTTT.

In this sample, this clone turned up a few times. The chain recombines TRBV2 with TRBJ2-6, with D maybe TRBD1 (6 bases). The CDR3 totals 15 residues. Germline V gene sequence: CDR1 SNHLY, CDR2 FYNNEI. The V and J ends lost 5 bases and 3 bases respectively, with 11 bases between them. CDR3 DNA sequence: TGTGCCAGCAGTTCAACAGGGATTGGGGCCAACGTCCTGACTTTC. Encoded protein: CASSSTGIGANVLTF.

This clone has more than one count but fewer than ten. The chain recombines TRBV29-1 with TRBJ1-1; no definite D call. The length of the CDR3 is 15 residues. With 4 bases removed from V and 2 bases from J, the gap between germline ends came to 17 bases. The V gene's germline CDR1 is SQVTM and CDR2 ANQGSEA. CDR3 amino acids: CSVALQASLNTEAFF. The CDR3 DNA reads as TGCAGCGTTGCTTTGCAGGCCTCATTAAACACTGAAGCTTTCTTT. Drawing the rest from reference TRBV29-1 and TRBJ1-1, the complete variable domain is SAVISQKPSRDICQRGTSLTIQCQVDSQVTMMFWYRQQPGQSLTLIATANQGSEATYESGFVIDKFPISRPNLTFSTLTVSNMSPEDSSIYLCSVALQASLNTEAFFGQGTRLTVV.

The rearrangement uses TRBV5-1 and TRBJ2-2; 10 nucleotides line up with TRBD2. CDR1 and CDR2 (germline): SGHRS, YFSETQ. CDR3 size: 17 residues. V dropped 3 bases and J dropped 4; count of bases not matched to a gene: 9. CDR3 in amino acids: CASSYNSGGLGTGELFF. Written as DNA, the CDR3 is TGCGCCAGCAGCTACAATAGCGGGGGGCTTGGCACCGGGGAGCTGTTTTTT.

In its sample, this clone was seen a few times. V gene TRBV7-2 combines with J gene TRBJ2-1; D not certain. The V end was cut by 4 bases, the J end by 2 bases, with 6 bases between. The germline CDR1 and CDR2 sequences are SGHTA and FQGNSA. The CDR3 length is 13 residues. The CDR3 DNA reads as TGTGCCAGCAGCTCCCAGACCTACAATGAGCAGTTCTTC. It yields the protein CASSSQTYNEQFF.

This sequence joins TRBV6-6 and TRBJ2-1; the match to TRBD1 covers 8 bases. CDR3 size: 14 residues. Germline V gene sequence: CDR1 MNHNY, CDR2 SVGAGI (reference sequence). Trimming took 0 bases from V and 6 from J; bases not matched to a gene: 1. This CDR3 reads CASSYSGQGNEQFF. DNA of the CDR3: TGTGCCAGCAGTTACTCAGGACAGGGCAATGAGCAGTTCTTC.

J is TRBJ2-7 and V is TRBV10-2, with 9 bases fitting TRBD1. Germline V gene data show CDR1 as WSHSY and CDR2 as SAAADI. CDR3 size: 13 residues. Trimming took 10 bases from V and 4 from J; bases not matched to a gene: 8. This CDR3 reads CATGTGRGYEQYF. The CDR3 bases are TGCGCCACCGGGACAGGGAGAGGTTACGAGCAGTACTTC.

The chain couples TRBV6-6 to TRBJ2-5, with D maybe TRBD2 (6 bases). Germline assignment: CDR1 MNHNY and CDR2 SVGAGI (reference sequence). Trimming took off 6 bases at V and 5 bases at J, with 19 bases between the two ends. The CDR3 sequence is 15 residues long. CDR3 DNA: TGTGCCAGCAGCTACCGGACTACCCCTTTTGAGACCCAGTACTTC. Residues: CASSYRTTPFETQYF.

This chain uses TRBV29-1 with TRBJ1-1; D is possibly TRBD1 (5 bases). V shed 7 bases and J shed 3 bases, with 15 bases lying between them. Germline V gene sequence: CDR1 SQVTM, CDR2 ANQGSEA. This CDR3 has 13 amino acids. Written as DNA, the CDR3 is TGCAGCGCCCGGGGGAGGTCTCACACTGAAGCTTTCTTT. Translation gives CSARGRSHTEAFF.

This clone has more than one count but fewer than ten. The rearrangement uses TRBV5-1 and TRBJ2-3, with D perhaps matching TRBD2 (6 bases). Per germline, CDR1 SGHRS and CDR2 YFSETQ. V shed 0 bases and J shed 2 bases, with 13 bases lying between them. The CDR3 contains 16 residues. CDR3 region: CASSLETSRATDTQYF. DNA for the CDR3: TGCGCCAGCAGCTTGGAGACTAGTCGGGCCACAGATACGCAGTATTTT.

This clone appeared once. CDR3 sequence: CASGPPFEQFF. CDR3 DNA sequence: TGTGCTAGTGGTCCCCCGTTTGAGCAGTTCTTC. The chain is built from TRBV12-5 and TRBJ2-1, with D unresolved. Germline values: CDR1 LGHNT, CDR2 FRNRAP. The CDR3 sequence is 11 residues long. The V gene lost 5 bases and the J gene lost 9 bases, with 8 bases spanning the gap.

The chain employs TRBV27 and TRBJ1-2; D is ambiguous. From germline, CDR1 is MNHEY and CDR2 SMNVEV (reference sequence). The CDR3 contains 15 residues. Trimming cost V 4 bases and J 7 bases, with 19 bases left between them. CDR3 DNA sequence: TGTGCCAGCAGTTCCCTTTGGTCGGGTCGGGGTGGCTACACCTTC. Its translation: CASSSLWSGRGGYTF.

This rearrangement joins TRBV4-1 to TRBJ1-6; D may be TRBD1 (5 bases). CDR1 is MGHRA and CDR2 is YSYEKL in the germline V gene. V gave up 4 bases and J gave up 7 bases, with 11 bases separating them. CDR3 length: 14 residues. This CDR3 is CASSPGRLNSPLHF. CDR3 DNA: TGCGCCAGCAGCCCGGGACGACTAAATTCACCCCTCCACTTT.